The 11 T cell receptor beta chains listed next were all sequenced from one sample in a study of metastatic and nonmetastatic thyroid tumors. TCRdb re-called the PCR reads with MiXCR. The sample lists 15,000 to 20,000 clones, about 30% occurring once. Among the patients, none had received any treatment before thyroid surgery. The sequenced sample was tumor tissue. These receptors were taken from a female donor with papillary thyroid cancer or a benign thyroid nodule (not recorded which). Some clones in this sample may be carry-over from other donors' samples.

This clone was detected many times. This chain uses TRBV28 with TRBJ2-5, with 7 bases matching TRBD1. The CDR3 covers 15 residues. Germline V gene data show CDR1 as MDHEN and CDR2 as SYDVKM. The V segment lost 3 bases and the J segment 5 bases; nucleotides outside the gene matches: 9. The CDR3 protein is CASSFPPGGTETQYF. CDR3 in DNA: TGTGCCAGCAGTTTTCCACCAGGGGGTACGGAGACCCAGTACTTC.

The chain links TRBV6-1 to TRBJ2-7; D remains unclear. Trimming left V 0 bases short and J 2 bases short, with 14 bases between. CDR1 is MNHNS and CDR2 is SASEGT in the germline V gene. The CDR3 contains 16 residues. CDR3 in amino acids: CASSEAVGQSTYEQYF. CDR3 nucleotides: TGTGCCAGCAGTGAAGCCGTAGGTCAGTCTACCTACGAGCAGTACTTC.

The J gene is TRBJ2-7, the V gene TRBV4-2, with D unclear. CDR1 and CDR2 (germline): LGHNA, YNFKEQ. With 0 bases removed from V and 3 bases from J, the gap between germline ends came to 12 bases. CDR3 length equals 15 residues. DNA of the CDR3: TGTGCCAGCAGCCAAGAGATGACACGGAGCTACGAGCAGTACTTC. Its protein is CASSQEMTRSYEQYF.

For this clone: This sample also contains other DNA sequences that code for the same CDR3. This sequence joins TRBV5-1 and TRBJ2-6; 8 positions match TRBD2. The CDR3 loop spans 17 amino acids. The V gene's germline CDR1 is SGHRS and CDR2 YFSETQ. Trimming removed 0 bases from V and 0 bases from J; junction bases left unmatched: 2. The CDR3 region has the DNA TGCGCCAGCAGCTTGGACGGGGGGGCCTCTGGGGCCAACGTCCTGACTTTC. Residues: CASSLDGGASGANVLTF. Using reference TRBV5-1 and TRBJ2-6 for the parts outside the CDR3, the full variable domain is KAGVTQTPRYLIKTRGQQVTLSCSPISGHRSVSWYQQTPGQGLQFLFEYFSETQRNKGNFPGRFSGRQFSNSRSEMNVSTLELGDSALYLCASSLDGGASGANVLTFGAGSRLTVL.

The chain uses TRBV2 and TRBJ2-7; 7 bases are a match to TRBD1. Germline loops: CDR1 SNHLY, CDR2 FYNNEI. The CDR3 runs 14 residues. The trim removed 1 base at V and 4 bases at J, leaving 4 bases unmatched. CDR3 region: CASSEGVRGYEQYF. The CDR3 DNA reads as TGTGCCAGCAGTGAAGGTGTCAGGGGGTACGAGCAGTACTTC.

Only a few counts were recorded for this clone. This chain links TRBV6-1 with TRBJ2-7; D is unresolved. The V end was cut by 8 bases, the J end by 0 bases, with 14 bases between. Germline V gene sequence: CDR1 MNHNS, CDR2 SASEGT. There are 14 residues in the CDR3. The CDR3 region is CASERAVGSYEQYF. The CDR3 coding sequence is TGTGCCAGCGAAAGGGCAGTGGGCTCCTACGAGCAGTACTTC.

The chain is built from TRBV6-1 and TRBJ1-5, with 9 bases matching TRBD1. Germline values: CDR1 MNHNS, CDR2 SASEGT. Trimming at V came to 5 bases and at J to 6 bases, leaving 5 bases not matched to a gene. The CDR3 spans 14 residues. CDR3 bases: TGTGCCAGCAGTTCCGGGACAGGGCGTCAGCCCCAGCATTTT. Translating it yields CASSSGTGRQPQHF.

The chain uses TRBV30 and TRBJ2-1; D is uncertain. CDR1 is GTSNPN and CDR2 is SVGIG in the germline V gene (reference sequence). Trimming took off 3 bases at V and 8 bases at J, with 17 bases between the two ends. The CDR3 is 14 residues long. For the CDR3, the DNA is TGTGCCTGGAGGACTGCGAGACGTACGGATGAGCAGTTCTTC. Translating it yields CAWRTARRTDEQFF.

This clone is classed as medium-sized. The J gene is TRBJ1-2, the V gene TRBV20-1; D is perhaps TRBD1 (6 bases). Germline V CDR1 and CDR2: DFQATT, SNEGSKA (reference sequence). The CDR3 extends over 15 amino acids. Between the trimmed V and J ends, which lost 0 bases and 8 bases, there was a span of 19 bases. CDR3 sequence (DNA): TGCAGTGCTAGAGAAGCAGGAGGGGGTCATGGGGGCTACACCTTC. Its protein is CSAREAGGGHGGYTF.

This chain uses TRBV5-1 with TRBJ2-5; TRBD1 agrees at 8 bases. This CDR3 region has 16 residues. V was clipped by 6 bases and J by 5 bases; unmatched bases: 15. Germline CDR1 SGHRS, CDR2 YFSETQ. CDR3 protein: CASTAAASGGGETQYF. The CDR3 nucleotides are TGCGCCAGCACCGCCGCGGCCTCAGGGGGCGGGGAGACCCAGTACTTC.

This clone showed up many times. The chain couples TRBV18 to TRBJ1-2; possible D gene TRBD1, 5 bases. The CDR3 is made up of 12 amino acids. The germline CDR1 and CDR2 sequences are KGHSH and LQKENI. Trimming removed 5 bases at V and 2 bases at J, with 6 bases between. The CDR3, as DNA: TGTGCCAGCTCAGAGGGGAACTATGGCTACACCTTC. It yields the protein CASSEGNYGYTF. Looking up the rest from reference TRBV18 and TRBJ1-2 gives the full variable domain: NAGVMQNPRHLVRRRGQEARLRCSPMKGHSHVYWYRQLPEEGLKFMVYLQKENIIDESGMPKERFSAEFPKEGPSILRIQQVVRGDSAAYFCASSEGNYGYTFGSGTRLTVV.